This T cell receptor beta chain was sequenced for a study of T cell repertoires in cytomegalovirus infection. Study at large: Through public TCR beta signatures, both CMV infection and matching HLA type were indicated.

Points from the study as a whole: HLA-C-restricted TCR beta clonotypes specific for CMV led the ex vivo response.

CDR1 SGHTA and CDR2 FQGNSA come from the germline V gene. The germline V and J ends were trimmed by 6 bases and 4 bases, with 10 bases remaining between them. The length of the CDR3 is 12 residues. This clonotype has ten or more counts. Its antigen is not known. TCRdb called the reads again in MiXCR, with one record for every CDR3 protein. The sample carries 150,000 to 200,000 distinct CDR3 sequences, roughly 15% recorded once. The rearrangement joins TRBV7-2 to TRBJ2-7, with D perhaps matching TRBD1 (6 bases). Sequenced input: CD8+ T cells from PBMCs. This clonotype originated in a human donor in good health (CMV status not recorded). Some clones in this sample may be carry-over from other donors' samples. The CDR3 is CASREQGYEQYF. In nucleotides, the CDR3 is TGTGCCAGCAGAGAGCAGGGGTACGAGCAGTACTTC.